A selection of T cell receptor beta chains follows, all from one sample in a study of OX40 agonist ivuxolimab in advanced cancers. Assay: immunoSEQ multiplex PCR; the TCRdb copy retains only in-frame clones and omits some. Of more than 55,000 clones listed, 86% were seen once; the top ten hold more than 3%. The specimen was CD4+ or CD8+ T cells sorted from blood, collected in a trial of the OX40 agonist ivuxolimab. The receptors derive from an adult with an advanced solid tumor such as melanoma, head and neck, liver or kidney cancer. Each CDR3 is given with its conserved first and last residue. The D gene is left open where the match is weak. Only some rows state a clone size, as once, few, many or a class for expanded clones.

j_gene: TRBJ1-2
v_gene: TRBV4-1
d_gene: -
abundance: -
CDR3aa: CASSQSGFNYGYTF
CDR3nt: TGCGCCAGCAGCCAATCAGGGTTTAATTATGGCTACACCTTC

j_gene: TRBJ1-6
v_gene: TRBV27
d_gene: -
abundance: -
CDR3aa: CASNGNPHLNSPLHF
CDR3nt: TGTGCCAGCAACGGGAATCCCCATCTCAATTCACCCCTCCACTTT

j_gene: TRBJ1-2
v_gene: TRBV18
d_gene: -
abundance: -
CDR3aa: CASSPGGSYGYTF
CDR3nt: TGTGCCAGCTCACCAGGGGGCAGCTATGGCTACACCTTC

j_gene: TRBJ2-7
v_gene: TRBV18
d_gene: TRBD1
abundance: -
CDR3aa: CASSPGTGGNEQYF
CDR3nt: TGTGCCAGCTCACCCGGGACAGGGGGGAACGAGCAGTACTTC

j_gene: TRBJ2-1
v_gene: TRBV4-1
d_gene: -
abundance: -
CDR3aa: CASREGAGLSPEQFF
CDR3nt: TGCGCCAGCAGAGAAGGGGCGGGGTTGTCTCCCGAGCAGTTCTTC

j_gene: TRBJ1-5
v_gene: TRBV6-1
d_gene: -
abundance: -
CDR3aa: CASSENYQPQHF
CDR3nt: TGTGCCAGCAGTGAAAATTATCAGCCCCAGCATTTT

j_gene: TRBJ2-1
v_gene: TRBV5-4
d_gene: TRBD2
abundance: -
CDR3aa: CASSARASGYNEQFF
CDR3nt: TGTGCCAGCAGCGCGAGGGCTAGCGGATACAATGAGCAGTTCTTC

j_gene: TRBJ1-5
v_gene: TRBV2
d_gene: -
abundance: -
CDR3aa: CASTREFNQPQHF
CDR3nt: TGTGCCAGCACTCGGGAGTTCAATCAGCCCCAGCATTTT

j_gene: TRBJ1-5
v_gene: TRBV7-6
d_gene: TRBD1
abundance: -
CDR3aa: CASSLGQFNQPQHF
CDR3nt: TGTGCCAGCAGCTTGGGACAGTTCAATCAGCCCCAGCATTTT

j_gene: TRBJ1-1
v_gene: TRBV19
d_gene: -
abundance: -
CDR3aa: CASRYRTGYNTEAFF
CDR3nt: TGTGCCAGTAGGTACCGGACGGGCTATAACACTGAAGCTTTCTTT

j_gene: TRBJ2-5
v_gene: TRBV9
d_gene: -
abundance: -
CDR3aa: CASSVGPQETQYF
CDR3nt: TGTGCCAGCAGCGTAGGGCCCCAAGAGACCCAGTACTTC

j_gene: TRBJ1-2
v_gene: TRBV5-1
d_gene: -
abundance: -
CDR3aa: CASSLEGNNYGYTF
CDR3nt: TGCGCCAGCAGCTTGGAAGGGAACAACTATGGCTACACCTTC

j_gene: TRBJ2-5
v_gene: TRBV7-6
d_gene: -
abundance: few
CDR3aa: CASSLEPGEETQYF
CDR3nt: TGTGCCAGCAGCTTAGAACCTGGGGAAGAGACCCAGTACTTC

j_gene: TRBJ2-3
v_gene: TRBV7-7
d_gene: -
abundance: -
CDR3aa: CASSRDSLDTQYF
CDR3nt: TGTGCTAGCAGCCGAGACAGCCTGGATACGCAGTATTTT